Below, 30 T cell receptor beta chains from the same sample are listed, as sequenced in a study of blood T cell repertoires in COVID-19. Sequencing used immunoSEQ multiplex PCR; TCRdb keeps in-frame clones, though not all of them. The sample has roughly 100,000 clones, around nine tenths seen once. The sequenced sample consisted of peripheral blood. All receptors come from a man aged 50 to 59 with active or convalescent COVID-19.

This clone has a single count. This chain uses TRBV10-2 with TRBJ2-5, with D tentatively TRBD2 (6 bases). Per germline, CDR1 WSHSY and CDR2 SAAADI. Trimming shortened V by 5 bases and J by 5 bases, and 9 bases separated the two germline ends. CDR3 length: 12 amino acids. The CDR3 sequence: CASSSRGETQYF. The CDR3 nucleotides read TGCGCCAGCAGTTCCCGGGGGGAGACCCAGTACTTC.

V and J are TRBV28 and TRBJ1-5; 7 nucleotides line up with TRBD1. From germline, CDR1 is MDHEN and CDR2 SYDVKM. With 4 bases clipped from V and 0 bases from J, the junction kept 6 bases outside the gene matches. This CDR3 is built from 16 residues. Here the CDR3 DNA reads TGTGCCAGCAGTTGGGGACAGTCAAATAGCAATCAGCCCCAGCATTTT. Its translation is CASSWGQSNSNQPQHF.

The chain couples TRBV10-3 to TRBJ1-1; TRBD1 might be the D (6 bases). The V gene lost 0 bases and the J gene lost 1 base, with 12 bases spanning the gap. Germline CDR1 ENHRY, CDR2 SYGVKD. The CDR3 totals 16 residues. The CDR3 coding sequence is TGTGCCATCAGTGAGTCGCCACCGGGACAGAACACTGAAGCTTTCTTT. This encodes CAISESPPGQNTEAFF.

The chain employs TRBV5-4 and TRBJ1-3; TRBD1 aligns across 9 bases. CDR3 length: 16 residues. In germline, CDR1 is SGHNT, CDR2 YYREEE (reference sequence). V dropped 4 bases and J dropped 6; count of bases not matched to a gene: 11. CDR3 residues: CASSQPGQGLANTIYF. The CDR3 DNA follows: TGTGCCAGCAGCCAACCGGGACAGGGACTTGCAAACACCATATATTTT.

The chain recombines TRBV4-1 with TRBJ2-2, with TRBD2 as a possible D gene (6 bases). Trimming pared 4 bases from V and 3 bases from J, leaving 12 bases between. CDR3 length: 15 amino acids. The V gene's germline CDR1 is MGHRA and CDR2 YSYEKL. The DNA for the CDR3 is TGCGCCAGCAGCCGAGGACTAATTTACACCGGGGAGCTGTTTTTT. Its protein is CASSRGLIYTGELFF.

The chain carries TRBV6-6 and TRBJ2-1, with a tentative D call TRBD2 (6 bases). The V gene's germline CDR1 is MNHNY and CDR2 SVGAGI (reference sequence). This CDR3 has 14 residues. Trimming removed 7 bases at V and 4 bases at J, with 14 bases between. CDR3 nucleotides: TGTGCCAGCACTCCAGGCGGGGCTTACAATGAGCAGTTCTTC. Translated, it gives CASTPGGAYNEQFF.

The V call is TRBV7-2, the J call TRBJ1-2; 7 nucleotides line up with TRBD1. There are 14 residues in the CDR3. J lost 6 bases, V lost 5 bases, and 9 bases had no gene match. Germline assignment: CDR1 SGHTA and CDR2 FQGNSA. CDR3 in amino acids: CASSPYDRVNGYTF. CDR3 nucleotide sequence: TGTGCCAGCAGCCCATACGACAGGGTGAATGGCTACACCTTC.

A single count supports this clone. The gene calls are TRBV18 and TRBJ1-6, with 7 bases lining up with TRBD1. Germline CDR1 and CDR2: KGHSH and LQKENI. Trimming cost V 4 bases and J 5 bases; bases outside gene matches: 2. The CDR3 covers 14 residues. In nucleotides, the CDR3 is TGTGCCAGCTCACTAGACAGGGATAATTCACCCCTCCACTTT. Protein product: CASSLDRDNSPLHF.

The chain has TRBV6-6 and TRBJ1-1, with D hard to call. V was trimmed by 0 bases and J by 3 bases, leaving 8 bases between them. Germline CDR1 is MNHNY and CDR2 is SVGAGI (reference sequence). The CDR3 is made up of 14 amino acids. CDR3 loop: CASSYSTRDTEAFF. The DNA for the CDR3 is TGTGCCAGCAGTTACTCTACCCGGGACACTGAAGCTTTCTTT.

The V and J genes are TRBV14 and TRBJ1-3; a possible D gene is TRBD1 (5 bases). Germline CDR1 is SGHDN and CDR2 is FVKESK. This CDR3 has 15 amino acids. Trimming left V 3 bases short and J 0 bases short, with 9 bases between. The DNA of the CDR3 is TGTGCCAGCAGCCATCTGACAGCCTCTGGAAACACCATATATTTT. Protein product: CASSHLTASGNTIYF.

J is TRBJ1-5 and V is TRBV6-5; 9 bases fit TRBD1. This CDR3 comprises 14 residues. Losses at the gene ends were 6 bases for V and 6 bases for J; bases not matched to a gene: 6. Per the germline V gene, CDR1 is MNHEY and CDR2 is SVGAGI. CDR3 DNA: TGTGCCAGCAGATATACAGGGGGCAGTCAGCCCCAGCATTTT. It is translated as CASRYTGGSQPQHF.

This clone was detected ten times or more. The gene calls are TRBV10-3 and TRBJ1-1; D may be TRBD1 (6 bases). This CDR3 is built from 14 residues. V lost 6 bases and J 6 bases, leaving 17 bases between the germline ends. CDR1 and CDR2 (germline): ENHRY, SYGVKD. CDR3 nucleotide sequence: TGTGCCATCAGACAGGGTTCTTTGGTCTCTGAAGCTTTCTTT. Translation: CAIRQGSLVSEAFF.

J is TRBJ1-6 and V is TRBV7-9; maybe TRBD1 (5 bases). Per germline, CDR1 SEHNR and CDR2 FQNEAQ (reference sequence). This CDR3 has 14 residues. The ends were cut back, 5 bases at V and 8 bases at J, with 13 bases in the middle. The CDR3 region is CASSPLDRHSPLHF. DNA of the CDR3: TGTGCCAGCAGCCCCCTTGACAGACATTCACCCCTCCACTTT.

This chain uses TRBV7-9 with TRBJ2-5; weak D call: TRBD1 (5 bases). The CDR3 runs 12 residues. Trimming cost V 7 bases and J 8 bases, with 14 bases left between them. CDR1 and CDR2 from the germline V gene are SEHNR and FQNEAQ (reference sequence). The CDR3 loop is CASTTVQGTQYF. CDR3 nucleotide sequence: TGTGCCAGCACCACCGTTCAGGGAACCCAGTACTTC. Drawing the rest from reference TRBV7-9 and TRBJ2-5, the complete variable domain is DTGVSQNPRHKITKRGQNVTFRCDPISEHNRLYWYRQTLGQGPEFLTYFQNEAQLEKSRLLSDRFSAERPKGSFSTLEIQRTEQGDSAMYLCASTTVQGTQYFGPGTRLLVL.

The chain links TRBV7-8 to TRBJ2-1; a weak D match, TRBD2 (6 bases). This CDR3 comprises 17 residues. The germline V gene encodes CDR1 SGHVS and CDR2 FQNEAQ. Trimming removed 1 base at V and 1 base at J, with 14 bases between. CDR3 sequence reads: CASSLDGDAGSYNEQFF. The CDR3 DNA reads TGTGCCAGCAGCTTAGACGGTGACGCGGGATCCTACAATGAGCAGTTCTTC.

The chain has TRBV19 and TRBJ2-7; 8 bases line up with TRBD2. CDR1 is LNHDA, CDR2 SQIVND, per germline (reference sequence). The CDR3 covers 15 residues. V was clipped by 3 bases and J by 5 bases; unmatched bases: 9. Here the CDR3 reads CASSIQAGDPNEQYF. In DNA, the CDR3 is TGTGCCAGTAGTATTCAAGCGGGGGACCCCAACGAGCAGTACTTC.

The chain carries TRBV27 and TRBJ2-3, with 7 bases that match TRBD2. CDR1 and CDR2 from the germline V gene are MNHEY and SMNVEV (reference sequence). The CDR3 covers 15 residues. V lost 2 bases to trimming and J lost 0 bases; unmatched junction nucleotides: 2. CDR3 loop: CASSLTGGSTDTQYF. The CDR3 DNA reads as TGTGCCAGCAGTTTAACGGGGGGTAGCACAGATACGCAGTATTTT.

The V and J genes are TRBV13 and TRBJ2-7, with D possibly matching TRBD1 (5 bases). Per germline, CDR1 PRHDT and CDR2 FYEKMQ (reference sequence). CDR3 length: 12 residues. CDR3: CASSLGQGEQYV. As DNA, the CDR3 is TGTGCCAGCAGCCTAGGGCAGGGCGAGCAGTACGTC.

The chain joins TRBV4-3 to TRBJ2-7, with 12 positions matching TRBD1. CDR3 length equals 16 residues. The trim removed 0 bases at V and 7 bases at J, leaving 7 bases unmatched. Looked up from germline, CDR1 is LGHNA and CDR2 is YSLEER. For the CDR3, the DNA is TGCGCCAGCAGCCAAGAAGGGGGACAGGGGGCGATGGAGCAGTACTTC. This encodes CASSQEGGQGAMEQYF.

The V call is TRBV3-1 (or the pseudogene TRBV3-2), the J call TRBJ2-5; TRBD2 agrees at 9 bases. Germline lookup yields CDR1 LGHDT and CDR2 YNNKEL (reference sequence). Trimming cost V 8 bases and J 3 bases; bases outside gene matches: 10. The CDR3 length is 15 residues. In DNA, the CDR3 is TGTGCCAGCTCAAGGACTAGCGAAGTGGAAGAGACCCAGTACTTC. Translation: CASSRTSEVEETQYF.

CDR3: CASSLGTPSSYNSPLHF. DNA for the CDR3: TGCGCCAGCAGCTTGGGGACTCCGAGCTCCTATAATTCACCCCTCCACTTT. V and J are TRBV5-1 and TRBJ1-6; D not certain. Trimming shortened V by 0 bases and J by 0 bases, and 10 bases separated the two germline ends. The CDR3 spans 17 residues. Germline V gene data show CDR1 as SGHRS and CDR2 as YFSETQ.

The V call is TRBV5-5, the J call TRBJ2-1, with D possibly matching TRBD2 (5 bases). Trimming stripped 2 bases from V and 0 bases from J, with 6 bases between. The CDR3 is 14 residues long. The germline V gene has CDR1 SGHKS and CDR2 YYEKEE (reference sequence). The CDR3 coding sequence is TGTGCCAGCAGCTTTGGGAGCTCCTACAATGAGCAGTTCTTC. Its protein is CASSFGSSYNEQFF.

The chain carries TRBV19 and TRBJ1-1; TRBD1 matches 8 bases. Looked up from germline, CDR1 is LNHDA and CDR2 is SQIVND (reference sequence). The CDR3 consists of 14 residues. Trimming removed 5 bases from V and 3 bases from J; junction bases left unmatched: 5. CDR3 nucleotide sequence: TGTGCCAGTAGTTCAGGGGGCGCCTACACTGAAGCTTTCTTT. It specifies CASSSGGAYTEAFF.

To note about this clone: It is unclear where the CDR3 begins or ends on the DNA, so no DNA is shown, and the CDR3 is as TCRdb lists it. The genes are TRBV28 and TRBJ2-5; whether TRBD2, the table's D call, matches the DNA was not checked. Inclusive of both ends, the CDR3 amounts to 14 amino acids. Per germline, CDR1 MDHEN and CDR2 SYDVKM. The CDR3 is CASSSSGGAETQYF.

The genes are TRBV3-1 (or the pseudogene TRBV3-2) and TRBJ1-1, with a weak D call TRBD1 (6 bases). The V gene lost 4 bases and the J gene lost 7 bases, with 16 bases spanning the gap. In germline, CDR1 is LGHDT, CDR2 YNNKEL (reference sequence). The CDR3 is made up of 14 amino acids. The CDR3 spells CASSPLQGIHEAFF. The DNA for the CDR3 is TGTGCCAGCAGCCCCCTCCAGGGGATCCATGAAGCTTTCTTT.

The V gene is TRBV5-1, the J gene TRBJ2-2; 9 bases align to TRBD1. CDR3 length: 17 residues. Germline V lookup: CDR1 SGHRS, CDR2 YFSETQ. The J segment lost 0 bases and the V segment lost 3 bases, leaving 6 bases of the junction unmatched. CDR3 in DNA: TGCGCCAGCAGCTCCCGGGACAGGGTACCGAACACCGGGGAGCTGTTTTTT. Amino acids: CASSSRDRVPNTGELFF.

V and J are TRBV3-1 (or the pseudogene TRBV3-2) and TRBJ2-7; TRBD1 aligns across 10 bases. Germline CDR1 is LGHDT and CDR2 is YNNKEL (reference sequence). The CDR3 is made up of 14 amino acids. The V gene end was trimmed by 5 bases and the J gene end by 5 bases; junction bases not matched to a gene: 6. CDR3 region: CASSLRQGANEQYF. DNA for the CDR3: TGTGCCAGCAGCTTGCGACAGGGGGCCAACGAGCAGTACTTC.

The chain carries TRBV30 and TRBJ1-3, with D perhaps TRBD1 (6 bases). V was cut by 5 bases and J by 0 bases, with 8 bases left in between. Germline lookup yields CDR1 GTSNPN and CDR2 SVGIG (reference sequence). This CDR3 spans 13 amino acids. This chain's CDR3 is CAWGGLSGNTIYF. In DNA form, the CDR3 reads TGTGCCTGGGGGGGCCTCTCTGGAAACACCATATATTTT.

The V gene is TRBV5-1, the J gene TRBJ2-1; TRBD2 agrees at 10 bases. With 0 bases clipped from V and 0 bases from J, the junction kept 6 bases outside the gene matches. This CDR3 is built from 18 residues. Germline loops: CDR1 SGHRS, CDR2 YFSETQ. For the CDR3, the DNA is TGCGCCAGCAGCTTGGGGCTAGCGGGGGCGAGCTCCTACAATGAGCAGTTCTTC. Amino acid sequence: CASSLGLAGASSYNEQFF. The whole variable domain, remainder taken from reference TRBV5-1 and TRBJ2-1, is KAGVTQTPRYLIKTRGQQVTLSCSPISGHRSVSWYQQTPGQGLQFLFEYFSETQRNKGNFPGRFSGRQFSNSRSEMNVSTLELGDSALYLCASSLGLAGASSYNEQFFGPGTRLTVL.

The chain is built from TRBV12-5 and TRBJ1-1, with 9 nucleotides matching TRBD1. Germline CDR1 LGHNT, CDR2 FRNRAP. Losses at the gene ends were 5 bases for V and 5 bases for J; bases not matched to a gene: 6. This CDR3 comprises 14 residues. The CDR3, as DNA: TGTGCTAGTGGTAGCGGACAGGGGCGAACTGAAGCTTTCTTT. It yields the protein CASGSGQGRTEAFF.